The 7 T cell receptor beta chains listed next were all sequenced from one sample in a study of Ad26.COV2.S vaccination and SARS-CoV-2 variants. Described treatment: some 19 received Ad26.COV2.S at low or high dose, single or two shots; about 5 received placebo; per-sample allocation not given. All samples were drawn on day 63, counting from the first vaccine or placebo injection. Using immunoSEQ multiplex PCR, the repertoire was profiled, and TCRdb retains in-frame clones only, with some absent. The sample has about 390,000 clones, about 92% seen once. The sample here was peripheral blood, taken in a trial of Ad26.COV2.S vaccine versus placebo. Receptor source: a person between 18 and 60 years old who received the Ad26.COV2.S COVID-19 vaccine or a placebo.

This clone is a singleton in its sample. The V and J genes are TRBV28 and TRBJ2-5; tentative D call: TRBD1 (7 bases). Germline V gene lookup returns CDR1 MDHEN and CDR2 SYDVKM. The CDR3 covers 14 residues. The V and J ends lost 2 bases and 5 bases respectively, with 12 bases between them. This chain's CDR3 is CASSLQGGGETQYF. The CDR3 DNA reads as TGTGCCAGCAGTTTACAGGGGGGTGGGGAGACCCAGTACTTC.

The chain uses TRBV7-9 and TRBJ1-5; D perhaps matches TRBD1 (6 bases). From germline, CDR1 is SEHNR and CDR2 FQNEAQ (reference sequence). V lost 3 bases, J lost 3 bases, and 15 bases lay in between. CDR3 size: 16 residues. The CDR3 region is CASSFGGGGNNQPQHF. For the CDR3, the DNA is TGTGCCAGCAGCTTCGGGGGCGGGGGGAACAATCAGCCCCAGCATTTT.

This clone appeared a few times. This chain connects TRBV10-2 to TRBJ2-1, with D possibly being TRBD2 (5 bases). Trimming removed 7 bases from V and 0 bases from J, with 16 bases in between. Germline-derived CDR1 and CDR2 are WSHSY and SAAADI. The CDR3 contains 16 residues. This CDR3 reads CASTQGLSHSYNEQFF. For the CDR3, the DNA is TGCGCCAGCACCCAAGGACTGTCCCACTCCTACAATGAGCAGTTCTTC.

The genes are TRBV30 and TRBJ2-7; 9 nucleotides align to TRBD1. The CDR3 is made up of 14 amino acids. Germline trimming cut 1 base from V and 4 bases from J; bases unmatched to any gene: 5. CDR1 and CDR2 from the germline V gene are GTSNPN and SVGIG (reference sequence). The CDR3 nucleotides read TGTGCCTGGAGTGAAGGACAGGGGTGGTACGAGCAGTACTTC. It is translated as CAWSEGQGWYEQYF. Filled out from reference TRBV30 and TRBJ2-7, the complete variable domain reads SQTIHQWPATLVQPVGSPLSLECTVEGTSNPNLYWYRQAAGRGLQLLFYSVGIGQISSEVPQNLSASRPQDRQFILSSKKLLLSDSGFYLCAWSEGQGWYEQYFGPGTRLTVT.

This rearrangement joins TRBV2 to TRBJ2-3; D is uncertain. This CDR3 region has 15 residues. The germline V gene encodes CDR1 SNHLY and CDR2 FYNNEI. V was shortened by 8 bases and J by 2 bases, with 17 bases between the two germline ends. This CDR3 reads CASHLTVYTTDTQYF. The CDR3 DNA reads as TGTGCCAGCCACCTCACTGTTTATACCACAGATACGCAGTATTTT.

The CDR3 loop is CASSRKRGASTDTQYF. The DNA of the CDR3 is TGTGCCAGCAGTAGAAAGCGGGGGGCGAGCACAGATACGCAGTATTTT. J is TRBJ2-3 and V is TRBV5-6, with 9 bases lining up with TRBD2. Germline CDR1 is SGHDT and CDR2 is YYEEEE. This CDR3 region has 16 residues. Germline trimming cut 5 bases from V and 0 bases from J; bases unmatched to any gene: 7.

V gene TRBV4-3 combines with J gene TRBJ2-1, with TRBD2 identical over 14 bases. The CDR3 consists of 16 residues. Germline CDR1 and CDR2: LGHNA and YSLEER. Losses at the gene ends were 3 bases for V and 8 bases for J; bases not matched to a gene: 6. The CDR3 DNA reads TGCGCCAGCAGCCAGGGACTAGCGGGGGTTTCCCATGAGCAGTTCTTC. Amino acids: CASSQGLAGVSHEQFF.